This TCR beta chain was identified during a study of OX40 agonist ivuxolimab in advanced cancers. The overall study: Aged roughly 23 to 79 with a mean of 60 years, they were under 85% male.

Germline V gene sequence: CDR1 SGHRS, CDR2 YFSETQ. This CDR3 comprises 17 residues. V shed 7 bases and J 1 base; nucleotides not matched to a gene: 14. Sequencing used immunoSEQ multiplex PCR; TCRdb keeps in-frame clones, though not all of them. The data contain roughly 100,000 clones, roughly 80% of them seen just once; the ten biggest clones take up 0.95% to 1.3%. The sequencing here drew on CD4+ or CD8+ T cells sorted from blood, taken in a trial of the OX40 agonist ivuxolimab. This sequence joins TRBV5-1 and TRBJ2-3, with 8 bases matching TRBD1. The TCR originated in an adult with an advanced solid tumor such as melanoma, head and neck, liver or kidney cancer. The CDR3 sequence: CASRQGLGGSRTDTQYF. CDR3 DNA: TGCGCCAGCCGACAGGGGTTGGGGGGCAGTCGCACAGATACGCAGTATTTT.